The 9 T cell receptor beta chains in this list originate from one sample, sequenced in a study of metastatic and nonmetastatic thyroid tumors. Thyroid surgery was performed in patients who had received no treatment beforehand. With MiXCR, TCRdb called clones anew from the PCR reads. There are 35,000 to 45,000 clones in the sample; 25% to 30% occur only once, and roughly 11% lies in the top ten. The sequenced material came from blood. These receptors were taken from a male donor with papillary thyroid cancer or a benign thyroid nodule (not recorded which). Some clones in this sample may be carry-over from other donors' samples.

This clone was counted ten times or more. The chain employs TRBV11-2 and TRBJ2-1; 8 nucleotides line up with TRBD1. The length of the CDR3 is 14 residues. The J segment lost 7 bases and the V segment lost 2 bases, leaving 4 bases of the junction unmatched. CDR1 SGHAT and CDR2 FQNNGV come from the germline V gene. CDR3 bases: TGTGCCAGCAGCTTAAGGACAGGGTCTAATGAGCAGTTCTTC. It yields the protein CASSLRTGSNEQFF.

The CDR3 is CASRKTGMDEQYF. Written as DNA, the CDR3 is TGTGCCAGCAGGAAGACAGGGATGGACGAGCAGTACTTC. V and J are TRBV7-9 and TRBJ2-7; 7 bases line up with TRBD1. This CDR3 is built from 13 residues. The germline CDR1 and CDR2 sequences are SEHNR and FQNEAQ (reference sequence). Trimming at V came to 6 bases and at J to 5 bases, leaving 7 bases not matched to a gene.

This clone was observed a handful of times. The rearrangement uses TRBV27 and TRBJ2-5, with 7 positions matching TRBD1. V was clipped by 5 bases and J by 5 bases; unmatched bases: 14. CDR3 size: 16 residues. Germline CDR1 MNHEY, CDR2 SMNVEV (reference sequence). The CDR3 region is CASSTRPWQDRETQYF. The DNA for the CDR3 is TGTGCCAGCAGTACCCGCCCGTGGCAGGACAGGGAGACCCAGTACTTC.

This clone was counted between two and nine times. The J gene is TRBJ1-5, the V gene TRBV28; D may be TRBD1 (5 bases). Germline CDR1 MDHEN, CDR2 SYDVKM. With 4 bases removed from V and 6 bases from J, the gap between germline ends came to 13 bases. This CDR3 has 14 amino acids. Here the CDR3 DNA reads TGTGCCAGCAGTTCTAGGACATGGGTTCAGCCCCAGCATTTT. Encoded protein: CASSSRTWVQPQHF.

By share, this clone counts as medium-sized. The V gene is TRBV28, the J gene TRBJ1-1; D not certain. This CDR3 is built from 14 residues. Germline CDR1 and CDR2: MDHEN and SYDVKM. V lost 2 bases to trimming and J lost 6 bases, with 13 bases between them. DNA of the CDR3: TGTGCCAGCAGTTTAACTTCAGCTTCATCTGAAGCTTTCTTT. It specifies CASSLTSASSEAFF.

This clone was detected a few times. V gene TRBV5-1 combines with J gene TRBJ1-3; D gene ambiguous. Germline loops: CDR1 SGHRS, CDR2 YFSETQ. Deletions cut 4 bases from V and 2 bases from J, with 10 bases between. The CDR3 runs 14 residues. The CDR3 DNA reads TGCGCCAGCAGCCGAGCAGGTGCTGGAAACACCATATATTTT. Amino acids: CASSRAGAGNTIYF.

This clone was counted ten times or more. Here the CDR3 reads CASSRQGHRNTEAFF. CDR3 bases: TGTGCCAGCAGCAGACAGGGACACAGGAACACTGAAGCTTTCTTT. The chain is built from TRBV9 and TRBJ1-1; TRBD1 aligns across 7 bases. Unmatched junction bases numbered 7, after V lost 4 bases and J lost 1 base. There are 15 residues in the CDR3. Germline-derived CDR1 and CDR2 are SGDLS and YYNGEE.

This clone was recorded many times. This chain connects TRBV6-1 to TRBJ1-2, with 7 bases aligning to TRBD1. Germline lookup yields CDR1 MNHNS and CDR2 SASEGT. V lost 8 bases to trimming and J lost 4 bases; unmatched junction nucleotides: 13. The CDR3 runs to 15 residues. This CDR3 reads CASQPSTGTIYGYTF. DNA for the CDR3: TGTGCCAGCCAACCTTCGACAGGGACGATCTATGGCTACACCTTC.

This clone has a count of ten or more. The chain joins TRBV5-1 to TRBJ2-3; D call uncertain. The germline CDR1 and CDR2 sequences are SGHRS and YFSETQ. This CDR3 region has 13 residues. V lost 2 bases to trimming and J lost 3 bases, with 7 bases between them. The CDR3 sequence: CASSLRQTDTQYF. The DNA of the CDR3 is TGCGCCAGCAGCTTACGACAAACAGATACGCAGTATTTT.